This T cell receptor beta chain was retrieved from a study of T cells expressing NK-cell markers. Study-level results: Specificity for HCMV among expanded NKG2C+ T cell clones was not established.

TCRdb re-called the 5' RACE reads and gives one entry per CDR3 protein, without DNA. The sample table sets out about 300,000 distinct CDR3 sequences. CDR1 is LGHNA, CDR2 YSLEER, per germline. The CDR3 is 13 amino acids. Turning to this clonotype: The antigen is undetermined.

The TCR originated in a woman between 18 and 69 years old in good health. The sequenced sample was blood T cells: a sorted CD56 or NKG2C T cell subset, CD4+ or CD8+ T cells, or bulk PBMC T cells (not recorded which). The J gene is TRBJ2-5, the V gene TRBV4-3. Here the CDR3 reads CASSQWTQETQYF.